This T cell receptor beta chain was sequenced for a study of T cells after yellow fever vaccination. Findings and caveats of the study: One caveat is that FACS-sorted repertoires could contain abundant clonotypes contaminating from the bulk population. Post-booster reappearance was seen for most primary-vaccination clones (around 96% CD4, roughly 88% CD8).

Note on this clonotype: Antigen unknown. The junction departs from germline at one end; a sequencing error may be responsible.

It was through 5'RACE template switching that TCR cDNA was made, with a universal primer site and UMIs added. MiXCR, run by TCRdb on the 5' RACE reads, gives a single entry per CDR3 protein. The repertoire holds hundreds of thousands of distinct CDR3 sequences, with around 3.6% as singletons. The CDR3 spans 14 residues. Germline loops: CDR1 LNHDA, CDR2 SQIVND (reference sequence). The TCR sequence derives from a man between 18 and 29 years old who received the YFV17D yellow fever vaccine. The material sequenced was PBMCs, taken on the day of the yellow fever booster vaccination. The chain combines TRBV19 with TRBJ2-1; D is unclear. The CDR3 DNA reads TGTGCCAGTCGTATTGTCGTAGCAGGAGATGAGCAGTTCTTC. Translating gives CASRIVVAGDEQFF.